A selection of T cell receptor beta chains follows, all from one sample in a study of blood T cell repertoires in COVID-19. The assay was immunoSEQ multiplex PCR, and TCRdb's table has in-frame clones only and misses some. The sample holds fewer than 450,000 clones, 85% to 90% seen once. The material sequenced was peripheral blood. Every receptor here comes from a woman aged 70-85 years with COVID-19, enrolled during active disease. The conserved cysteine and the conserved F or W are not part of the CDR3 here.

CDR3 protein: ASSYDRNYGYT
V gene: TRBV6-5
J gene: TRBJ1-2
CDR3 length: 11

CDR3 protein: AWSVGQGANEAF
V gene: TRBV30
J gene: TRBJ1-1
CDR3 length: 12

CDR3 protein: ASSLARLAGGEETQY
V gene: TRBV7-2
J gene: TRBJ2-5
CDR3 length: 15

CDR3 protein: SVDSTGGWQETQY
V gene: TRBV29-1
J gene: TRBJ2-5
CDR3 length: 13

CDR3 protein: ASRRYGTALSNQPQH
V gene: TRBV28
J gene: TRBJ1-5
CDR3 length: 15

CDR3 protein: ASGLVLAGGYQETQY
V gene: TRBV12-5
J gene: TRBJ2-5
CDR3 length: 15

CDR3 protein: ASSADRETQY
V gene: TRBV12-3/TRBV12-4
J gene: TRBJ2-5
CDR3 length: 10

CDR3 protein: ASSIQAYYGYT
V gene: TRBV12-3/TRBV12-4
J gene: TRBJ1-2
CDR3 length: 11

CDR3 protein: ASSYGLAGEQY
V gene: TRBV6-6
J gene: TRBJ2-7
CDR3 length: 11

CDR3 protein: ASSKKRGSTDTQY
V gene: TRBV21-1
J gene: TRBJ2-3
CDR3 length: 13

CDR3 protein: ASSMTLGGAGEQF
V gene: TRBV10-1
J gene: TRBJ2-1
CDR3 length: 13

CDR3 protein: ASSVQPGTGNLGEQF
V gene: TRBV9
J gene: TRBJ2-1
CDR3 length: 15

CDR3 protein: SVALGGTEAF
V gene: TRBV29-1
J gene: TRBJ1-1
CDR3 length: 10

CDR3 protein: VSSEGYFSAF
V gene: TRBV6-1
J gene: TRBJ1-1
CDR3 length: 10

CDR3 protein: ASSYSQARTGEY
V gene: TRBV6-2/TRBV6-3
J gene: TRBJ2-5
CDR3 length: 12

CDR3 protein: ASSLRTGGFETQY
V gene: TRBV7-2
J gene: TRBJ2-5
CDR3 length: 13

CDR3 protein: AISPPSLEQF
V gene: TRBV10-3
J gene: TRBJ2-1
CDR3 length: 10

CDR3 protein: ASSQGGGGSPVYNEQF
V gene: TRBV4-3
J gene: TRBJ2-1
CDR3 length: 16

CDR3 protein: ASSPTDTYYEQY
V gene: TRBV28
J gene: TRBJ2-7
CDR3 length: 12

CDR3 protein: ASSEGLAGAETQY
V gene: TRBV2
J gene: TRBJ2-5
CDR3 length: 13

CDR3 protein: ASSSRKMNTEAF
V gene: TRBV21-1
J gene: TRBJ1-1
CDR3 length: 12

CDR3 protein: ASSQAGTGTYNEQF
V gene: TRBV4-1
J gene: TRBJ2-1
CDR3 length: 14

CDR3 protein: ASSEDRVPDTQY
V gene: TRBV2
J gene: TRBJ2-3
CDR3 length: 12

CDR3 protein: AWRSGGFNEQF
V gene: TRBV30
J gene: TRBJ2-1
CDR3 length: 11

CDR3 protein: ASSIDRQGGSSSYNSPLH
V gene: TRBV19
J gene: TRBJ1-6
CDR3 length: 18

CDR3 protein: ASSLTGYNEQF
V gene: TRBV2
J gene: TRBJ2-1
CDR3 length: 11

CDR3 protein: ASSLEWGFDTGELF
V gene: TRBV11-2
J gene: TRBJ2-2
CDR3 length: 14

CDR3 protein: ASSAGQGLGQETQY
V gene: TRBV7-9
J gene: TRBJ2-5
CDR3 length: 14

CDR3 protein: ASSSAGGYEKLF
V gene: TRBV7-2
J gene: TRBJ1-4
CDR3 length: 12

CDR3 protein: SAVSGGPTDTQY
V gene: TRBV29-1
J gene: TRBJ2-3
CDR3 length: 12

CDR3 protein: ASSFAGEKLF
V gene: TRBV5-4
J gene: TRBJ1-4
CDR3 length: 10

CDR3 protein: ASSHPSGGPGSTDTQY
V gene: TRBV9
J gene: TRBJ2-3
CDR3 length: 16

CDR3 protein: ASSATSGGAITGELF
V gene: TRBV9
J gene: TRBJ2-2
CDR3 length: 15

CDR3 protein: ASSLTGYWNEQF
V gene: TRBV28
J gene: TRBJ2-1
CDR3 length: 12

CDR3 protein: SVDRTGSINEQF
V gene: TRBV29-1
J gene: TRBJ2-1
CDR3 length: 12

CDR3 protein: ASSEGAGGTEAF
V gene: TRBV5-1
J gene: TRBJ1-1
CDR3 length: 12